These T cell receptor beta chains were read from a single sample in a study of blood T cell repertoires in COVID-19. Some clones are missing from TCRdb's copy, which holds only in-frame ones; the method was immunoSEQ multiplex PCR. The data show roughly 290,000 clones, roughly 88% seen once. Sequences were obtained from peripheral blood. These receptors were collected from a human donor with COVID-19, enrolled during active disease. The donor label of this sample is uncertain. Both conserved end residues are part of each CDR3. A D gene is named only where the DNA matches it firmly. The size of a clone is reported for some rows only, either as once, few or many, or as a class for expanded clones.

v_call: TRBV27
clone_size: .
j_call: TRBJ1-2
d_call: TRBD1
cdr3_length: 14
cdr3_aa: CASSPTGDNYGYTF
cdr3_nt: TGTGCCAGCAGTCCTACAGGGGATAACTATGGCTACACCTTC

v_call: TRBV5-4
clone_size: .
j_call: TRBJ1-1
d_call: TRBD1
cdr3_length: 15
cdr3_aa: CASSLDRGQDTEAFF
cdr3_nt: TGTGCCAGCAGCTTGGACAGGGGGCAAGACACTGAAGCTTTCTTT

v_call: TRBV5-1
clone_size: .
j_call: TRBJ2-7
d_call: TRBD2
cdr3_length: 16
cdr3_aa: CASSMTSSGSSYEQYF
cdr3_nt: TGCGCCAGCAGCATGACCTCTAGCGGGAGCTCCTACGAGCAGTACTTC

v_call: TRBV28
clone_size: few
j_call: TRBJ1-1
d_call: .
cdr3_length: 13
cdr3_aa: CASSRPSRAEAFF
cdr3_nt: TGTGCCAGCAGTAGGCCGAGCAGGGCTGAAGCTTTCTTT

v_call: TRBV19
clone_size: .
j_call: TRBJ1-3
d_call: TRBD1
cdr3_length: 16
cdr3_aa: CASRAHTGGAGNTIYF
cdr3_nt: TGTGCCAGTAGAGCACACACAGGGGGCGCCGGAAACACCATATATTTT

v_call: TRBV4-1
clone_size: few
j_call: TRBJ2-7
d_call: TRBD2
cdr3_length: 14
cdr3_aa: CASSLPSGSYEQYF
cdr3_nt: TGCGCCAGCAGCCTCCCTAGCGGCTCCTACGAGCAGTACTTC

v_call: TRBV28
clone_size: .
j_call: TRBJ1-5
d_call: TRBD1
cdr3_length: 17
cdr3_aa: CASSLMSGTAGNQPQHF
cdr3_nt: TGTGCCAGCAGTTTAATGAGTGGGACAGCCGGAAATCAGCCCCAGCATTTT

v_call: TRBV19
clone_size: .
j_call: TRBJ2-2
d_call: TRBD1
cdr3_length: 15
cdr3_aa: CASSTTGVLTGELFF
cdr3_nt: TGTGCCAGTAGTACTACAGGGGTATTGACCGGGGAGCTGTTTTTT

v_call: TRBV7-8
clone_size: .
j_call: TRBJ2-2
d_call: .
cdr3_length: 15
cdr3_aa: CASSQVILNTGELFF
cdr3_nt: TGTGCCAGCTCACAGGTCATTTTGAACACCGGGGAGCTGTTTTTT

v_call: TRBV19
clone_size: .
j_call: TRBJ2-2
d_call: TRBD1
cdr3_length: 15
cdr3_aa: CASSHRQGDTGELFF
cdr3_nt: TGTGCCAGTAGCCATAGACAGGGCGACACCGGGGAGCTGTTTTTT

v_call: TRBV7-2
clone_size: .
j_call: TRBJ1-5
d_call: TRBD1
cdr3_length: 14
cdr3_aa: CASSSGQGFQPQHF
cdr3_nt: TGTGCCAGCAGCTCCGGACAGGGTTTCCAGCCCCAGCATTTT

v_call: TRBV2
clone_size: .
j_call: TRBJ2-7
d_call: .
cdr3_length: 14
cdr3_aa: CASKKEANSYEQYF
cdr3_nt: TGTGCCAGCAAAAAGGAGGCAAACTCCTACGAGCAGTACTTC

v_call: TRBV28
clone_size: .
j_call: TRBJ2-1
d_call: .
cdr3_length: 15
cdr3_aa: CASILPGLSYNEQFF
cdr3_nt: TGTGCCAGCATTCTACCGGGACTCTCCTACAATGAGCAGTTCTTC

v_call: TRBV18
clone_size: once
j_call: TRBJ1-1
d_call: TRBD1
cdr3_length: 13
cdr3_aa: CASAAQGASEAFF
cdr3_nt: TGTGCCAGCGCAGCCCAGGGGGCCTCTGAAGCTTTCTTT

v_call: TRBV28
clone_size: .
j_call: TRBJ1-2
d_call: .
cdr3_length: 12
cdr3_aa: CASRQGYYGYTF
cdr3_nt: TGTGCCAGCAGACAGGGATACTATGGCTACACCTTC

v_call: TRBV3-1/TRBV3-2
clone_size: .
j_call: TRBJ1-5
d_call: TRBD1
cdr3_length: 16
cdr3_aa: CASSQGPDRGNAPQHF
cdr3_nt: TGTGCCAGCAGCCAGGGCCCGGACAGGGGTAACGCGCCCCAGCATTTT

v_call: TRBV24-1
clone_size: .
j_call: TRBJ2-3
d_call: TRBD2
cdr3_length: 16
cdr3_aa: CATSAGTSEGADTQYF
cdr3_nt: TGTGCCACCAGCGCCGGGACTAGCGAGGGCGCAGATACGCAGTATTTT

v_call: TRBV19
clone_size: .
j_call: TRBJ2-5
d_call: .
cdr3_length: 12
cdr3_aa: CASGRNPETQYF
cdr3_nt: TGTGCCAGTGGGAGAAACCCAGAGACCCAGTACTTC

v_call: TRBV10-3
clone_size: .
j_call: TRBJ2-7
d_call: TRBD1
cdr3_length: 14
cdr3_aa: CAISGGTGVYEQYF
cdr3_nt: TGTGCCATCAGTGGCGGGACAGGGGTATACGAGCAGTACTTC

v_call: TRBV7-3
clone_size: .
j_call: TRBJ2-1
d_call: TRBD2
cdr3_length: 17
cdr3_aa: CASSLEQRAGLGNEQFF
cdr3_nt: TGTGCCAGCAGCTTAGAGCAACGAGCGGGGTTAGGGAATGAGCAGTTCTTC

v_call: TRBV3-1/TRBV3-2
clone_size: .
j_call: TRBJ1-1
d_call: .
cdr3_length: 12
cdr3_aa: CASSHTGMRAFF
cdr3_nt: TGTGCCAGCAGCCATACCGGGATGCGAGCTTTCTTT

v_call: TRBV19
clone_size: .
j_call: TRBJ1-2
d_call: .
cdr3_length: 11
cdr3_aa: CASSAGQGYTF
cdr3_nt: TGTGCCAGTAGTGCTGGACAGGGCTACACCTTC

v_call: TRBV7-2
clone_size: .
j_call: TRBJ1-2
d_call: .
cdr3_length: 13
cdr3_aa: CASSFKGDYGYTF
cdr3_nt: TGTGCCAGCAGCTTTAAGGGGGACTATGGCTACACCTTC

v_call: TRBV18
clone_size: .
j_call: TRBJ2-7
d_call: TRBD1
cdr3_length: 15
cdr3_aa: CASSSDRAPVYEQYF
cdr3_nt: TGTGCCAGCTCTTCCGACAGGGCCCCTGTCTACGAGCAGTACTTC

v_call: TRBV29-1
clone_size: .
j_call: TRBJ2-3
d_call: .
cdr3_length: 13
cdr3_aa: CSVELVGTDTQYF
cdr3_nt: TGCAGCGTTGAATTAGTGGGCACAGATACGCAGTATTTT

v_call: TRBV7-9
clone_size: .
j_call: TRBJ2-3
d_call: TRBD1
cdr3_length: 12
cdr3_aa: CASGPRGNTQYF
cdr3_nt: TGTGCCAGCGGGCCCAGGGGGAATACGCAGTATTTT

v_call: TRBV20-1
clone_size: .
j_call: TRBJ2-1
d_call: TRBD2
cdr3_length: 18
cdr3_aa: CSASFGLAGGPGRNEQFF
cdr3_nt: TGCAGTGCTAGTTTCGGACTAGCGGGAGGGCCGGGAAGGAATGAGCAGTTCTTC

v_call: TRBV28
clone_size: once
j_call: TRBJ2-5
d_call: TRBD2
cdr3_length: 16
cdr3_aa: CASSLELAGLQETQYF
cdr3_nt: TGTGCCAGCAGTTTAGAGCTAGCGGGACTCCAAGAGACCCAGTACTTC

v_call: TRBV19
clone_size: .
j_call: TRBJ1-2
d_call: .
cdr3_length: 15
cdr3_aa: CASSIPTGVNYGYTF
cdr3_nt: TGTGCCAGTAGTATACCGACAGGAGTTAACTATGGCTACACCTTC

v_call: TRBV19
clone_size: .
j_call: TRBJ2-5
d_call: TRBD1
cdr3_length: 16
cdr3_aa: CASRPTPGQLEETQYF
cdr3_nt: TGTGCCAGTAGGCCGACCCCGGGACAGCTAGAAGAGACCCAGTACTTC

v_call: TRBV7-2
clone_size: .
j_call: TRBJ1-1
d_call: TRBD1
cdr3_length: 15
cdr3_aa: CASSFQGAVNTEAFF
cdr3_nt: TGTGCCAGCAGCTTTCAGGGGGCGGTGAACACTGAAGCTTTCTTT

v_call: TRBV5-1
clone_size: .
j_call: TRBJ2-3
d_call: .
cdr3_length: 15
cdr3_aa: CASRVLSGSTDTQYF
cdr3_nt: TGCGCCAGCAGGGTCCTTAGCGGTAGCACAGATACGCAGTATTTT

v_call: TRBV6-6
clone_size: .
j_call: TRBJ1-3
d_call: .
cdr3_length: 17
cdr3_aa: CASRRSPLRSSGNTIYF
cdr3_nt: TGTGCCAGCAGACGAAGCCCCCTTAGGAGCTCTGGAAACACCATATATTTT

v_call: TRBV7-8
clone_size: once
j_call: TRBJ2-1
d_call: TRBD2
cdr3_length: 13
cdr3_aa: CASSPGLAGQQFF
cdr3_nt: TGTGCCAGCAGCCCCGGACTAGCGGGGCAGCAGTTCTTC

v_call: TRBV30
clone_size: .
j_call: TRBJ1-2
d_call: .
cdr3_length: 14
cdr3_aa: CAWTTGPIRGGYTF
cdr3_nt: TGTGCCTGGACCACAGGGCCTATTCGAGGGGGCTACACCTTC

v_call: TRBV4-3
clone_size: few
j_call: TRBJ2-7
d_call: TRBD2
cdr3_length: 17
cdr3_aa: CASSQSLVRSGSYEQYF
cdr3_nt: TGCGCCAGCAGCCAATCTCTGGTTAGGAGCGGGAGCTACGAGCAGTACTTC

v_call: TRBV27
clone_size: .
j_call: TRBJ1-5
d_call: .
cdr3_length: 14
cdr3_aa: CASSSGASNQPQHF
cdr3_nt: TGTGCCAGCAGTTCTGGGGCATCTAATCAGCCCCAGCATTTT

v_call: TRBV27
clone_size: .
j_call: TRBJ1-2
d_call: TRBD1
cdr3_length: 13
cdr3_aa: CATLAGTVGGYTF
cdr3_nt: TGTGCCACGCTTGCCGGGACAGTGGGGGGCTACACCTTC

v_call: TRBV20-1
clone_size: .
j_call: TRBJ2-3
d_call: .
cdr3_length: 15
cdr3_aa: CSASDNSGSTDTQYF
cdr3_nt: TGCAGTGCTAGTGATAACAGCGGGAGCACAGATACGCAGTATTTT

v_call: TRBV5-1
clone_size: .
j_call: TRBJ1-2
d_call: .
cdr3_length: 13
cdr3_aa: CASSQSGTYGYTF
cdr3_nt: TGCGCCAGCAGCCAGAGCGGCACCTATGGCTACACCTTC

v_call: TRBV9
clone_size: few
j_call: TRBJ2-1
d_call: .
cdr3_length: 15
cdr3_aa: CASSVERWSYNEQFF
cdr3_nt: TGTGCCAGCAGCGTGGAGCGGTGGTCCTACAATGAGCAGTTCTTC

v_call: TRBV7-2
clone_size: .
j_call: TRBJ2-1
d_call: TRBD2
cdr3_length: 15
cdr3_aa: CASSGRTSDYNEQFF
cdr3_nt: TGTGCCAGCAGCGGCCGGACTAGCGACTACAATGAGCAGTTCTTC

v_call: TRBV7-2
clone_size: .
j_call: TRBJ1-2
d_call: TRBD1
cdr3_length: 16
cdr3_aa: CASSLDQGARLSGYTF
cdr3_nt: TGTGCCAGCAGCTTAGATCAGGGGGCGCGACTGTCTGGCTACACCTTC

v_call: TRBV11-2
clone_size: .
j_call: TRBJ2-2
d_call: .
cdr3_length: 15
cdr3_aa: CASSLARANTGELFF
cdr3_nt: TGTGCCAGCAGCTTAGCGAGGGCGAACACCGGGGAGCTGTTTTTT

v_call: TRBV3-1/TRBV3-2
clone_size: .
j_call: TRBJ1-5
d_call: TRBD1
cdr3_length: 16
cdr3_aa: CASSQGRGLSNQPQHF
cdr3_nt: TGTGCCAGCAGCCAAGGGAGGGGGCTTAGCAATCAGCCCCAGCATTTT

v_call: TRBV29-1
clone_size: .
j_call: TRBJ2-2
d_call: .
cdr3_length: 14
cdr3_aa: CSAERQPNTGELFF
cdr3_nt: TGCAGCGCCGAGCGACAGCCAAACACCGGGGAGCTGTTTTTT

v_call: TRBV20-1
clone_size: .
j_call: TRBJ1-1
d_call: TRBD1
cdr3_length: 18
cdr3_aa: CSASGQDKGGLMNTEAFF
cdr3_nt: TGCAGTGCTAGTGGACAGGATAAAGGGGGCCTCATGAACACTGAAGCTTTCTTT

v_call: TRBV5-6
clone_size: once
j_call: TRBJ2-7
d_call: .
cdr3_length: 13
cdr3_aa: CASAGTLSYEQYF
cdr3_nt: TGTGCCAGTGCCGGGACACTATCCTACGAGCAGTACTTC

v_call: TRBV19
clone_size: .
j_call: TRBJ1-2
d_call: TRBD1
cdr3_length: 13
cdr3_aa: CASSTRTGSGYTF
cdr3_nt: TGTGCCAGTAGTACAAGGACAGGGAGCGGCTACACCTTC

v_call: TRBV9
clone_size: .
j_call: TRBJ1-3
d_call: TRBD1
cdr3_length: 17
cdr3_aa: CASSVDPGQGAGNTIYF
cdr3_nt: TGTGCCAGCAGCGTAGACCCGGGACAGGGAGCTGGAAACACCATATATTTT

v_call: TRBV5-1
clone_size: .
j_call: TRBJ2-5
d_call: .
cdr3_length: 15
cdr3_aa: CASSGNTGSQETQYF
cdr3_nt: TGCGCCAGCAGCGGAAATACCGGGTCTCAAGAGACCCAGTACTTC

v_call: TRBV29-1
clone_size: .
j_call: TRBJ1-2
d_call: .
cdr3_length: 11
cdr3_aa: CSVDKDGLFTF
cdr3_nt: TGCAGCGTTGATAAGGACGGACTTTTCACCTTC

v_call: TRBV30
clone_size: few
j_call: TRBJ1-6
d_call: .
cdr3_length: 15
cdr3_aa: CAWSRSFSYNSPLHF
cdr3_nt: TGTGCCTGGAGTAGGAGTTTCTCCTATAATTCACCCCTCCACTTT